This entry concerns a single T cell receptor beta chain. This CDR3 has 15 amino acids. Germline V gene sequence: CDR1 MNHEY, CDR2 SVGEGT. TRB was amplified from approximately 230 ng of peripheral blood genomic DNA per sample. TRB rearrangements were amplified by touch-down multiplex PCR with mixed TRB-A/B primers. TCRdb reprocessed the multiplex PCR reads; each CDR3 protein has one entry and no DNA is given. The sample includes 6,000 to 8,000 distinct CDR3 sequences. This specimen belongs to a study of T cell clusters in autoimmune cytopenias. The same sample was also used in a study of T cell repertoires in aging, cancer and after chemotherapy.

V and J are TRBV6-2 or TRBV6-3 and TRBJ1-2; the TCRdb call, TRBD1, lacks DNA for checking. Sequenced input: peripheral blood. The clonotype was recovered from a human donor in good health. CDR3 amino acids: CASRPGTLIGYGYTF.